Sequencing of this T cell receptor (beta chain) was carried out in a study of human T cells and chemical hapten exposure. Study overall: Per-sample TCR yield variability stemmed mainly from small pooled library volume differences.

There are many counts of this clonotype. The library gave individual cDNA molecules unique molecular identifiers. TCRdb passed the RACE reads through MiXCR, listing each CDR3 protein once. Among more than 85,000 distinct CDR3 sequences listed, less than 10% were seen once. Time point indicated: patch test 2, 6 weeks after DPC sensitization. As for treatment: therapeutic diphenylcyclopropenone sensitization with weekly scalp DPC. Germline V lookup: CDR1 SGHRS, CDR2 YFSETQ. V was cut by 0 bases and J by 3 bases, with 10 bases left in between. The CDR3 has 15 amino acids. Source: whole blood, taken in connection with sensitization to the hapten diphenylcyclopropenone (DPC). The chain carries TRBV5-1 and TRBJ2-1; D perhaps matches TRBD2 (5 bases). This sequence was found in a woman aged 40 to 50 with alopecia areata. Some clones in this sample may be carry-over from other donors' samples. The CDR3 bases are TGCGCCAGCAGCTTGGTACTCGGGGACTACAATGAGCAGTTCTTC. Translation: CASSLVLGDYNEQFF.